A selection of T cell receptor beta chains follows, all from one sample in a study of blood T cell repertoires in COVID-19. Produced via immunoSEQ multiplex PCR; TCRdb's table is partial and in-frame only. There are about 33,000 clones in the sample; 78% occur only once, and about 35% lies in the top ten. Sequenced sample: peripheral blood. The receptor set was obtained from a man at least 80 years old with acute or convalescent COVID-19. CDR3s include the opening cysteine and the closing phenylalanine or tryptophan. The D gene is left open where the match is weak. Size is stated for part of the rows, as once, few or many counts, or as a class when the clone is expanded.

cdr3_aa cdr3_nt clone_size v_call d_call j_call
CASSQEEDRLNTIYF TGCGCCAGCAGCCAAGAGGAGGACAGACTTAACACCATATATTTT . TRBV4-1 . TRBJ1-3
CASSTHRATNTGELFF TGTGCCAGCAGCACACACAGAGCAACGAACACCGGGGAGCTGTTTTTT . TRBV11-3 . TRBJ2-2
CSAGRGTGGFHEQFF TGCAGCGCCGGGAGGGGGACAGGGGGCTTTCATGAGCAGTTCTTC . TRBV29-1 TRBD1 TRBJ2-1
CASSENVGGSGETYEQYF TGTGCCAGCAGTGAAAATGTGGGAGGGTCAGGAGAAACCTACGAGCAGTACTTC . TRBV6-1 TRBD2 TRBJ2-7
CASRPSSGAYTGELFF TGCGCCAGCAGACCCTCTAGCGGGGCCTACACCGGGGAGCTGTTTTTT . TRBV5-1 TRBD2 TRBJ2-2
CATSRDGSSGHTDTQYF TGTGCCACCAGCAGAGATGGGTCGAGCGGGCACACAGATACGCAGTATTTT . TRBV15 . TRBJ2-3
CASSFYQETQYF TGTGCCAGTAGCTTCTACCAAGAGACCCAGTACTTC . TRBV19 . TRBJ2-5
CASSVLGGEQYF TGCGCCAGCAGCGTCCTAGGAGGCGAGCAGTACTTC few TRBV5-1 . TRBJ2-7
CASATERTQYF TGTGCTAGTGCCACGGAGCGAACCCAGTACTTC few TRBV12-5 . TRBJ2-5
CASSQVYTGSGTDTQYF TGTGCCAGCAGCCAAGTCTACACAGGGTCCGGCACAGATACGCAGTATTTT . TRBV14 . TRBJ2-3
CASSPWTGPYEQYF TGTGCCAGTAGTCCTTGGACAGGGCCCTACGAGCAGTACTTC . TRBV19 TRBD1 TRBJ2-7
CASSPEGRGGNTIYF TGCGCCAGCAGCCCCGAGGGGCGGGGAGGAAACACCATATATTTT . TRBV5-1 . TRBJ1-3
CASSLEFQRNQPQHF TGTGCCAGCAGCTTAGAGTTCCAGCGGAATCAGCCCCAGCATTTT once TRBV7-2 . TRBJ1-5
CASSPPLTTYEQYF TGTGCCAGCTCACCACCGCTAACTACGTACGAGCAGTACTTC . TRBV18 . TRBJ2-7
CSASPQLWSSETQYF TGCAGTGCTAGTCCCCAACTGTGGAGTTCAGAGACCCAGTACTTC once TRBV20-1 . TRBJ2-5
CASSFGFFRRVGEHTDTQYF TGTGCCAGCAGCTTTGGTTTTTTTCGCCGGGTTGGCGAACACACAGATACGCAGTATTTT . TRBV13 . TRBJ2-3
CASSLGTGGAYTDTQYF TGTGCCAGCAGCTTAGGGACAGGGGGCGCGTACACAGATACGCAGTATTTT . TRBV7-2 TRBD1 TRBJ2-3
CASSPQGESQPQHF TGTGCCAGCTCACCTCAGGGGGAAAGTCAGCCCCAGCATTTT . TRBV18 TRBD1 TRBJ1-5
CASSQVTTGGVTDTQYF TGCGCCAGCAGCCAAGTAACTACGGGGGGGGTGACAGATACGCAGTATTTT . TRBV4-1 TRBD2 TRBJ2-3
CASSPGQGSTEAFF TGTGCCAGCAGCCCGGGACAGGGATCCACTGAAGCTTTCTTT . TRBV9 TRBD1 TRBJ1-1
CASSESGGYGYTF TGCGCCAGCAGTGAGTCCGGGGGCTATGGCTACACCTTC . TRBV10-1 . TRBJ1-2
CASSFSFGTTYEQYF TGCGCCAGCAGCTTTTCATTCGGGACTACTTACGAGCAGTACTTC . TRBV5-1 TRBD2 TRBJ2-7
CASFGQQETQYF TGTGCCAGCTTCGGACAGCAAGAGACCCAGTACTTC . TRBV2 . TRBJ2-5
CASSPGQLNEKLFF TGTGCCAGCAGCCCGGGACAGCTAAATGAAAAACTGTTTTTT few TRBV7-9 TRBD1 TRBJ1-4
CASSPGDRGYPEAFF TGTGCCAGCAGCCCGGGGGACAGGGGGTATCCTGAAGCTTTCTTT few TRBV5-4 TRBD1 TRBJ1-1
CASSIRGLAEQYF TGTGCCAGTAGTATTAGGGGACTAGCGGAGCAGTACTTC . TRBV19 TRBD2 TRBJ2-7
CASQFQDGYTF TGTGCCAGCCAGTTCCAGGATGGCTACACCTTC . TRBV3-1/TRBV3-2 . TRBJ1-2
CATQERGANTDTQYF TGTGCCACCCAAGAGCGGGGGGCTAACACAGATACGCAGTATTTT . TRBV19 TRBD2 TRBJ2-3
CASSFSGNRGNSPLHF TGTGCCAGCAGCTTTTCGGGGAACAGGGGGAATTCACCCCTCCACTTT few TRBV7-2 TRBD1 TRBJ1-6
CASSWDRGPTFF TGTGCCAGCAGCTGGGACAGGGGCCCGACTTTCTTT . TRBV9 TRBD1 TRBJ1-1
CASSGLLSYNEQFF TGCGCCAGCAGTGGACTCCTTTCCTACAATGAGCAGTTCTTC . TRBV5-1 . TRBJ2-1
CASRTVGYGYTF TGTGCCAGCAGGACAGTTGGCTATGGCTACACCTTC . TRBV2 . TRBJ1-2
CASSYRGRGYTEAFF TGTGCCAGCAGTTACAGGGGGCGAGGGTACACTGAAGCTTTCTTT once TRBV27 TRBD1 TRBJ1-1
CASIGARGGLEAFF TGTGCCAGCATCGGAGCTCGTGGCGGCCTTGAAGCTTTCTTT . TRBV7-2 . TRBJ1-1
CAITPGWYGYTF TGTGCCATCACCCCAGGGTGGTATGGCTACACCTTC once TRBV10-3 . TRBJ1-2
CASSLWAGETYEQYF TGCGCCAGCAGCTTGTGGGCAGGGGAGACCTACGAGCAGTACTTC . TRBV5-1 . TRBJ2-7
CASRKGQAPYEQYF TGTGCCAGCAGAAAGGGACAGGCTCCATACGAGCAGTACTTC . TRBV6-5 TRBD1 TRBJ2-7
CASSLKLAGGNTQYF TGTGCCAGCAGCTTGAAACTAGCGGGGGGGAATACGCAGTATTTT . TRBV5-4 TRBD2 TRBJ2-3
CATSPTSGGRYNEQFF TGTGCCACCTCCCCGACTAGCGGGGGCCGCTACAATGAGCAGTTCTTC once TRBV10-3 TRBD2 TRBJ2-1
CASSFSQGSGNTIYF TGTGCCAGCAGCTTCTCCCAGGGTTCTGGAAACACCATATATTTT . TRBV11-2 . TRBJ1-3
CASSPVGTDTQYF TGTGCCAGCAGTCCCGTCGGCACAGATACGCAGTATTTT . TRBV7-9 . TRBJ2-3
CASRSASNTQYF TGTGCCAGCAGGTCCGCTAGCAATACGCAGTATTTT . TRBV6-5 . TRBJ2-3
CASRATGSRYTEAFF TGTGCCAGCAGGGCGACAGGGTCAAGATATACTGAAGCTTTCTTT . TRBV6-5 TRBD1 TRBJ1-1
CASSFDRGYTDTQYF TGTGCCAGCAGCTTCGACAGGGGGTACACAGATACGCAGTATTTT . TRBV7-2 TRBD1 TRBJ2-3
CASSSRLHPTGTQYF TGTGCCAGCAGCTCCAGGCTCCACCCAACCGGTACGCAGTATTTT . TRBV11-3 . TRBJ2-3
CASNRPPDKHSYEQYF TGTGCCAGCAATCGCCCTCCCGACAAACACTCCTACGAGCAGTACTTC many TRBV2 . TRBJ2-7
CASSTHGTSGGASTDTQYF TGTGCCAGCAGCACCCACGGGACTAGCGGGGGAGCTAGCACAGATACGCAGTATTTT . TRBV9 TRBD2 TRBJ2-3
CASSNFGEGEAFF TGTGCCAGCAGCAACTTCGGGGAAGGTGAAGCTTTCTTT . TRBV11-3 . TRBJ1-1
CASSLRGQGLNTEAFF TGCGCCAGCTCCCTTCGGGGACAGGGACTGAACACTGAAGCTTTCTTT . TRBV10-1 TRBD1 TRBJ1-1
CASSRQGSGGYTF TGTGCCAGCAGCCGACAGGGGAGTGGTGGCTACACCTTC . TRBV12-3/TRBV12-4 TRBD1 TRBJ1-2
CASSQDLKGGGYTF TGTGCCAGCAGCCAAGATTTAAAGGGAGGGGGCTACACCTTC . TRBV3-1/TRBV3-2 . TRBJ1-2
CASSYAPGNQPQHF TGTGCCAGCAGTTACGCCCCGGGCAATCAGCCCCAGCATTTT . TRBV6-6 . TRBJ1-5
CASSLASERANYEQFF TGTGCCAGCAGCTTAGCATCGGAGCGGGCTAATTACGAGCAGTTCTTC . TRBV7-2 . TRBJ2-1